This TCR beta chain emerged from a study of T cell changes during pregnancy in multiple sclerosis. The CDR3 is made up of 13 amino acids. Germline CDR1 is GTSNPN and CDR2 is SVGIG (reference sequence). Trimming at V came to 2 bases and at J to 6 bases, leaving 4 bases not matched to a gene. Sequencing used immunoSEQ multiplex PCR; TCRdb keeps in-frame clones, though not all of them. The table records 20,000 to 25,000 clones, approximately 95% of them present only once. This sequence was found in a female donor with multiple sclerosis, enrolled in a pregnancy study. The sample in question was CD8+ T cells from peripheral blood mononuclear cells, obtained in the third trimester of pregnancy. The chain carries TRBV30 and TRBJ2-1, with TRBD2 matching 7 bases. In nucleotides, the CDR3 is TGTGCCTGGAGTTTCGCTAGCGGCAATGAGCAGTTCTTC. It is translated as CAWSFASGNEQFF.